This is a list of T cell receptor beta chains from one sample in a study of T cells in Graves' hyperthyroidism and ophthalmopathy. TCRdb reprocessed the multiplex PCR reads via MiXCR and lists one record per CDR3 protein. The sample contains approximately 400,000 distinct CDR3 sequences, around 16% of which appear only once. The sequenced sample consisted of blood. The receptors here all came from a woman younger than 30 with Graves' hyperthyroidism. The CDR3 runs from the conserved cysteine through the conserved F or W. D genes are given only for firm matches. Clone size is shown for a subset of rows, as once, few, many or a class of expanded clone.

D gene | J gene | clone size | V gene | CDR3 protein | CDR3 DNA
TRBD1 | TRBJ2-1 | - | TRBV7-9 | CASRPNWTGREQEQFF | TGTGCCAGCAGACCCAACTGGACAGGTAGGGAGCAGGAGCAGTTCTTC
- | TRBJ1-5 | many | TRBV19 | CASSIDRSSWPQHF | TGTGCCAGTAGTATAGACAGATCCTCATGGCCCCAGCATTTT
- | TRBJ2-3 | many | TRBV7-2 | CASSFPEQGDTQYF | TGTGCCAGCAGCTTCCCGGAGCAGGGTGATACGCAGTATTTT
TRBD1 | TRBJ2-5 | many | TRBV2 | CASSLLDRRSETQYF | TGTGCCAGCAGTCTCCTGGACAGGAGGTCAGAGACCCAGTACTTC
- | TRBJ1-2 | many | TRBV10-3 | CAISESRVSSGYTF | TGTGCCATCAGTGAGTCTAGGGTCAGCTCTGGCTACACCTTC
- | TRBJ1-1 | few | TRBV6-2/TRBV6-3 | CASSYIGSEAFF | TGTGCCAGCAGTTACATTGGCTCTGAAGCTTTCTTT
TRBD1 | TRBJ2-2 | few | TRBV12-3/TRBV12-4 | CASSRAGTGIVGELFF | TGTGCCAGCAGCCGGGCCGGGACAGGGATCGTCGGGGAGCTGTTTTTT
TRBD1 | TRBJ2-1 | many | TRBV6-1 | CASRALSLPDRGDQFF | TGTGCCAGCAGAGCCCTTTCCCTGCCGGACAGGGGGGATCAGTTCTTC
TRBD2 | TRBJ2-7 | many | TRBV5-1 | CASRSGTRGTEQYF | TGCGCCAGCAGGTCGGGGACTAGAGGTACCGAGCAGTACTTC
TRBD1 | TRBJ1-2 | many | TRBV7-8 | CASSPTGWGGYTF | TGTGCCAGCAGCCCGACAGGGTGGGGTGGCTACACCTTC
TRBD1 | TRBJ1-2 | many | TRBV12-3/TRBV12-4 | CASSQRDRGSVYGYTF | TGTGCCAGCAGTCAGCGGGACAGGGGAAGTGTCTATGGCTACACCTTC
- | TRBJ1-1 | few | TRBV6-5 | CASSYSPSPRTEAFF | TGTGCCAGCAGTTACTCTCCATCCCCGCGGACTGAAGCTTTCTTT
- | TRBJ2-7 | few | TRBV11-2 | CASSLDSGPSYEQYF | TGTGCCAGCAGCTTAGATAGCGGACCCTCCTACGAGCAGTACTTC
TRBD1 | TRBJ2-1 | - | TRBV24-1 | CATSDPGGYPYNEQFF | TGTGCCACCAGTGACCCAGGGGGCTACCCTTACAATGAGCAGTTCTTC
- | TRBJ2-1 | many | TRBV12-3/TRBV12-4 | CAIRNEQFF | TGTGCCATCCGCAATGAGCAGTTCTTC
- | TRBJ1-4 | many | TRBV2 | CASSDPGRGPNEKLFF | TGTGCCAGCAGTGATCCGGGCAGGGGCCCTAATGAAAAACTGTTTTTT
TRBD2 | TRBJ2-3 | many | TRBV20-1 | CSAPGLVTDTQYF | TGCAGTGCTCCGGGACTAGTCACAGATACGCAGTATTTT
TRBD1 | TRBJ1-2 | - | TRBV10-3 | CAIMRTGGDYTF | TGTGCCATCATGAGGACAGGGGGCGACTACACCTTC
- | TRBJ2-1 | many | TRBV20-1 | CSALRGSSYNEQFF | TGCAGTGCCCTGAGAGGGAGCTCCTACAATGAGCAGTTCTTC
TRBD2 | TRBJ2-5 | few | TRBV7-2 | CASSRTSEETQYF | TGTGCCAGCAGCAGGACTAGCGAAGAGACCCAGTACTTC
TRBD1 | TRBJ2-1 | few | TRBV14 | CASNGDRGLSSYNEQFF | TGTGCCAGTAACGGGGACAGGGGGCTAAGCTCCTACAATGAGCAGTTCTTC
- | TRBJ1-1 | many | TRBV11-2 | CASSAQRTRNTEAFF | TGTGCCAGCAGCGCCCAAAGGACAAGGAACACTGAAGCTTTCTTT
TRBD1 | TRBJ2-3 | - | TRBV19 | CASSIRDRWEALDTQYF | TGTGCCAGTAGTATCCGGGACAGGTGGGAGGCCTTAGATACGCAGTATTTT
TRBD2 | TRBJ2-1 | - | TRBV20-1 | CSALGLAYYNEQFF | TGCAGTGCCCTGGGACTAGCGTATTACAATGAGCAGTTCTTC
TRBD1 | TRBJ1-5 | - | TRBV15 | CATSGRDRASNQPQHF | TGTGCCACCAGCGGACGAGACAGGGCAAGCAATCAGCCCCAGCATTTT
- | TRBJ1-3 | - | TRBV7-9 | CASSPEGNTIRNTIYF | TGTGCCAGCAGCCCCGAGGGAAATACGATAAGAAACACCATATATTTT
- | TRBJ2-7 | - | TRBV6-2/TRBV6-3 | CASSYFLYEQYF | TGTGCCAGCAGTTACTTTCTCTACGAGCAGTACTTC
TRBD1 | TRBJ1-1 | many | TRBV7-2 | CASSWTTGGTEAFF | TGTGCCAGCAGCTGGACAACAGGGGGCACTGAAGCTTTCTTT
- | TRBJ2-7 | many | TRBV28 | CASSLYRTVSYEQYF | TGTGCCAGCAGTTTATATAGGACAGTCTCCTACGAGCAGTACTTC
- | TRBJ2-3 | few | TRBV6-1 | CASSSSASTDTQYF | TGTGCCAGCAGCTCCAGCGCTAGCACAGATACGCAGTATTTT
- | TRBJ1-2 | - | TRBV10-3 | CAIRIREKNYGYTF | TGTGCCATCAGGATCAGGGAAAAGAACTATGGCTACACCTTC
- | TRBJ1-1 | many | TRBV7-8 | CASSTTGGAANTEAFF | TGTGCCAGCAGCACCACCGGGGGGGCGGCGAACACTGAAGCTTTCTTT
- | TRBJ2-3 | many | TRBV20-1 | CSADRKDTQYF | TGCAGTGCAGATCGGAAGGATACGCAGTATTTT
- | TRBJ2-7 | - | TRBV12-3/TRBV12-4 | CASSLAGSGYEQYF | TGTGCCAGCAGTTTGGCTGGGAGTGGCTACGAGCAGTACTTC
TRBD2 | TRBJ2-1 | many | TRBV20-1 | CSARAAGRRDEQFF | TGCAGTGCTAGAGCAGCGGGACGCAGGGATGAGCAGTTCTTC
- | TRBJ2-1 | many | TRBV20-1 | CSAPLGRGGSYNEQFF | TGCAGTGCTCCCTTAGGCAGGGGCGGCTCCTACAATGAGCAGTTCTTC
TRBD2 | TRBJ2-4 | - | TRBV19 | CASSIGGTSGVHIQYF | TGTGCCAGTAGTATAGGCGGGACTAGCGGGGTTCACATTCAGTACTTC
TRBD2 | TRBJ2-7 | many | TRBV28 | CASSLIAGTYEQYF | TGTGCCAGCAGTCTCATAGCGGGGACCTACGAGCAGTACTTC
- | TRBJ1-3 | few | TRBV10-3 | CATRRGNTIYF | TGTGCCACCCGCAGGGGAAACACCATATATTTT
TRBD1 | TRBJ2-7 | many | TRBV28 | CASSSLGNRGSYEQYF | TGTGCCAGCAGCTCCCTGGGGAACAGGGGATCCTACGAGCAGTACTTC
- | TRBJ1-2 | many | TRBV7-2 | CASSLGGRGYGYTF | TGTGCCAGCAGCTTAGGGGGCAGGGGCTATGGCTACACCTTC
TRBD2 | TRBJ2-2 | - | TRBV11-3 | CASSRWGSAGETGELFF | TGTGCCAGCAGCCGATGGGGGTCTGCGGGGGAAACCGGGGAGCTGTTTTTT
TRBD2 | TRBJ2-3 | few | TRBV7-9 | CASSLENRWREGPRDTQYF | TGTGCCAGCAGCTTAGAAAACCGTTGGCGGGAGGGCCCTCGGGATACGCAGTATTTT
- | TRBJ2-7 | many | TRBV5-1 | CASSLARGEVAYEQYF | TGCGCCAGCAGCTTGGCCCGCGGAGAGGTAGCCTACGAGCAGTACTTC
TRBD1 | TRBJ1-3 | many | TRBV12-3/TRBV12-4 | CASSSRQGSSGNTIYF | TGTGCCAGCAGTTCCCGACAGGGGAGCTCTGGAAACACCATATATTTT
TRBD2 | TRBJ2-5 | few | TRBV29-1 | CSVAYSGGVGETQYF | TGCAGCGTTGCTTACAGCGGGGGGGTTGGAGAGACCCAGTACTTC